The entry below describes one T cell receptor (beta chain). Data came from immunoSEQ multiplex PCR; TCRdb stores just in-frame clones and leaves some out. The sample gives 80,000 to 95,000 clones, roughly nine tenths of which show up once; more than 0.5% is in the top ten. This sample was taken from a study of OX40 agonist ivuxolimab in advanced cancers. Across the whole study: As their treatment, patients were administered ivuxolimab, an agonistic anti-OX40 (CD134) antibody. Patients got intravenous ivuxolimab at 0.01 to 10 mg/kg every 2 weeks.

Per the germline V gene, CDR1 is GTSNPN and CDR2 is SVGIG (reference sequence). The CDR3 runs 14 residues. V lost 2 bases and J lost 4; bases outside the gene matches: 7. This chain uses TRBV30 with TRBJ1-2, with 7 bases lining up with TRBD1. This clonotype originated in an adult with an advanced solid tumor such as melanoma, head and neck, liver or kidney cancer. The input for sequencing was CD4+ or CD8+ T cells sorted from blood, taken in a trial of the OX40 agonist ivuxolimab. The CDR3 sequence is CAWSSLTGPYGYTF. The CDR3 DNA reads TGTGCCTGGAGTAGTCTGACAGGGCCCTATGGCTACACCTTC.